Presented here are 2 T cell receptor beta chains from one specimen sequenced in a study of blood T cell repertoires in COVID-19. Repertoires were generated with immunoSEQ multiplex PCR, while TCRdb's copy carries only in-frame clones and drops some. The sample has 90,000 to 150,000 clones; around 80% are singletons. Source material: peripheral blood. Receptor source: a woman older than 75 with acute or convalescent COVID-19.

This clone was detected ten times or more. The rearrangement joins TRBV19 to TRBJ2-2, with D possibly matching TRBD1 (6 bases). Per the germline V gene, CDR1 is LNHDA and CDR2 is SQIVND (reference sequence). V shed 10 bases and J shed 6 bases, with 12 bases lying between them. This CDR3 has 12 residues. CDR3 nucleotide sequence: TGTGCCACCCCTTCAGGGGCCGGGGAGCTGTTTTTT. Translated: CATPSGAGELFF.

This clone showed up just once. This rearrangement joins TRBV30 to TRBJ1-5; maybe TRBD1 (5 bases). The CDR3 length is 14 residues. Germline V lookup: CDR1 GTSNPN, CDR2 SVGIG (reference sequence). Between the trimmed V and J ends, which lost 0 bases and 9 bases, there was a span of 15 bases. The CDR3 bases are TGTGCCTGGAGTGTAAAACAGGACCTTCGGCCCCAGCATTTT. Translation gives CAWSVKQDLRPQHF. Combining the CDR3 with reference TRBV30 and TRBJ1-5 gives the whole variable domain SQTIHQWPATLVQPVGSPLSLECTVEGTSNPNLYWYRQAAGRGLQLLFYSVGIGQISSEVPQNLSASRPQDRQFILSSKKLLLSDSGFYLCAWSVKQDLRPQHFGDGTRLSIL.